The clone carrying this TCR beta chain was observed a handful of times. The TCR cDNA carried a universal primer site and UMIs from 5'RACE template switching. MiXCR, run by TCRdb on the 5' RACE reads, gives a single entry per CDR3 protein. The data show around 88,000 distinct CDR3 sequences, about an eighth seen once. These data are taken from a study of T cells after yellow fever vaccination. About the study: Libraries from low-cell-number fractions were prepared with the SMART-Seq v4 Ultra Low Input RNA kit.

Study-level findings and limits: Weaker overall was a secondary response that nonetheless peaked faster, on day 5 versus 15. Most primary-vaccination clones reappeared after the booster (about 95% CD4, roughly 88% CD8).

Germline CDR1 SGHVS, CDR2 FNYEAQ. The CDR3 length is 14 residues. Germline trimming cut 7 bases from V and 0 bases from J; bases unmatched to any gene: 4. The J gene is TRBJ1-1, the V gene TRBV7-6; 8 bases fit TRBD1. The source of this sequence is a man between 18 and 35 years old who received the YFV17D yellow fever vaccine. The specimen was CD8+ T cells not binding an NS4B(214-222) dextramer, sorted from PBMCs, collected less than 25 days after the first yellow fever vaccination. CDR3 protein: CASTMTGVNTEAFF. In nucleotides, the CDR3 is TGTGCCAGCACAATGACAGGGGTGAACACTGAAGCTTTCTTT.